The rows below give T cell receptor beta chains drawn from one sample of a study of shared clonotypes between healthy human individuals. Clones were read by immunoSEQ multiplex PCR, and TCRdb kept only the in-frame ones, dropping some. This sample has hundreds of thousands of clones; around three quarters occur once, and the top ten carry 12%. The sequenced sample consisted of PBMCs. The source of these receptors is a middle-aged woman in good health. Some clones in this sample may be carry-over from other donors' samples. CDR3s include the opening cysteine and the closing phenylalanine or tryptophan. D genes are given only for firm matches. The size of a clone is reported for some rows only, either as once, few or many, or as a class for expanded clones.

v_gene: TRBV27; j_gene: TRBJ2-7; d_gene: TRBD2; abundance: NA; CDR3aa: CASSLTSGWNYEQYF; CDR3nt: TGTGCCAGCAGTCTGACTAGCGGGTGGAACTACGAGCAGTACTTC
v_gene: TRBV4-3; j_gene: TRBJ2-5; d_gene: TRBD2; abundance: NA; CDR3aa: CASSHLRTSGRQETQYF; CDR3nt: TGCGCCAGCAGCCACCTCCGGACTAGCGGGAGACAAGAGACCCAGTACTTC
v_gene: TRBV5-1; j_gene: TRBJ2-7; d_gene: TRBD2; abundance: NA; CDR3aa: CASSWDSGRASEQYF; CDR3nt: TGCGCCAGCAGCTGGGATAGCGGGAGGGCCTCCGAGCAGTACTTC
v_gene: TRBV14; j_gene: TRBJ2-1; d_gene: TRBD2; abundance: NA; CDR3aa: CASSPLAASGLYNEQFF; CDR3nt: TGTGCCAGCAGCCCCCTTGCCGCTAGCGGGCTCTACAATGAGCAGTTCTTC
v_gene: TRBV19; j_gene: TRBJ1-1; d_gene: NA; abundance: NA; CDR3aa: CASSMVAGASLNTEAFF; CDR3nt: TGTGCCAGTAGTATGGTAGCCGGGGCCTCCTTGAACACTGAAGCTTTCTTT
v_gene: TRBV30; j_gene: TRBJ1-1; d_gene: NA; abundance: NA; CDR3aa: CAWKSPIIRGRTEAFF; CDR3nt: TGTGCCTGGAAATCCCCCATTATCCGGGGACGCACTGAGGCTTTCTTT
v_gene: TRBV5-1; j_gene: TRBJ1-1; d_gene: NA; abundance: NA; CDR3aa: CASGPRTDTEAFF; CDR3nt: TGCGCCAGCGGTCCTAGGACAGACACTGAAGCTTTCTTT
v_gene: TRBV9; j_gene: TRBJ2-2; d_gene: NA; abundance: NA; CDR3aa: CASSVTASNTGELFF; CDR3nt: TGTGCCAGCAGCGTAACGGCTTCAAACACCGGGGAGCTGTTTTTT
v_gene: TRBV6-5; j_gene: TRBJ1-1; d_gene: NA; abundance: NA; CDR3aa: CASSYSRPAPTEAFF; CDR3nt: TGTGCCAGCAGTTACTCTCGCCCGGCTCCCACTGAAGCTTTCTTT
v_gene: TRBV27; j_gene: TRBJ2-1; d_gene: NA; abundance: NA; CDR3aa: CASSLGDSYNEQFF; CDR3nt: TGTGCCAGCAGTCTGGGGGACTCCTACAATGAGCAGTTCTTC
v_gene: TRBV28; j_gene: TRBJ1-5; d_gene: NA; abundance: NA; CDR3aa: CASSFPGSSNQPQHF; CDR3nt: TGTGCCAGCAGTTTCCCAGGGAGCAGCAATCAGCCCCAGCATTTT
v_gene: TRBV15; j_gene: TRBJ1-5; d_gene: NA; abundance: NA; CDR3aa: CATSRDGYSNQPQHF; CDR3nt: TGTGCCACCAGCAGAGACGGCTACAGCAATCAGCCCCAGCATTTT
v_gene: TRBV10-3; j_gene: TRBJ2-1; d_gene: TRBD1; abundance: once; CDR3aa: CAIGGRDRGLEEQFF; CDR3nt: TGTGCCATCGGGGGCCGGGACAGGGGGCTTGAAGAGCAGTTCTTC
v_gene: TRBV19; j_gene: TRBJ1-5; d_gene: TRBD1; abundance: NA; CDR3aa: CASSRDRESNQPQHF; CDR3nt: TGTGCCAGTAGTAGGGACAGAGAGAGCAATCAGCCCCAGCATTTT
v_gene: TRBV27; j_gene: TRBJ2-2; d_gene: NA; abundance: NA; CDR3aa: CATPPPPKDLNTGELFF; CDR3nt: TGTGCCACCCCCCCTCCCCCTAAGGACCTTAACACCGGGGAGCTGTTTTTT
v_gene: TRBV5-6; j_gene: TRBJ2-3; d_gene: NA; abundance: NA; CDR3aa: CASSLWATDTQYF; CDR3nt: TGTGCCAGCAGCTTGTGGGCCACAGATACGCAGTATTTT
v_gene: TRBV7-9; j_gene: TRBJ1-4; d_gene: NA; abundance: NA; CDR3aa: CASSSGGTNEKLFF; CDR3nt: TGTGCCAGCAGCTCGGGTGGTACTAATGAAAAACTGTTTTTT
v_gene: TRBV5-4; j_gene: TRBJ1-5; d_gene: NA; abundance: NA; CDR3aa: CASSLGGNSNQPQHF; CDR3nt: TGTGCCAGCAGCTTAGGAGGGAATAGCAATCAGCCCCAGCATTTT
v_gene: TRBV18; j_gene: TRBJ2-1; d_gene: TRBD2; abundance: NA; CDR3aa: CASSPGLAGVLYNEQFF; CDR3nt: TGTGCCAGCTCACCGGGACTAGCGGGAGTGCTCTACAATGAGCAGTTCTTC
v_gene: TRBV7-2; j_gene: TRBJ1-3; d_gene: NA; abundance: NA; CDR3aa: CASSLGSARDTIYF; CDR3nt: TGTGCCAGCAGCTTAGGCTCGGCTCGGGACACCATATATTTT
v_gene: TRBV5-1; j_gene: TRBJ1-5; d_gene: NA; abundance: NA; CDR3aa: CASSQSQGGQPQHF; CDR3nt: TGCGCCAGCAGCCAGAGCCAGGGAGGCCAGCCCCAGCATTTT
v_gene: TRBV9; j_gene: TRBJ1-4; d_gene: NA; abundance: NA; CDR3aa: CASSVGLHEDEKLFF; CDR3nt: TGTGCCAGCAGCGTAGGGTTGCACGAGGATGAAAAACTGTTTTTT
v_gene: TRBV7-2; j_gene: TRBJ1-2; d_gene: TRBD1; abundance: once; CDR3aa: CASSGNRGRGYGYTF; CDR3nt: TGTGCCAGCAGCGGAAACAGGGGGCGAGGCTATGGCTACACCTTC
v_gene: TRBV10-3; j_gene: TRBJ1-1; d_gene: NA; abundance: few; CDR3aa: CAISESLIRRDEAFF; CDR3nt: TGTGCCATCAGTGAGTCTTTAATAAGGAGGGATGAAGCTTTCTTT
v_gene: TRBV28; j_gene: TRBJ2-2; d_gene: NA; abundance: NA; CDR3aa: CASSLPGTGELFF; CDR3nt: TGTGCCAGCAGTTTACCGGGAACCGGGGAGCTGTTTTTT
v_gene: TRBV28; j_gene: TRBJ1-2; d_gene: NA; abundance: NA; CDR3aa: CASSPRGAGYTF; CDR3nt: TGTGCCAGCAGCCCTAGGGGGGCTGGCTACACCTTC
v_gene: TRBV30; j_gene: TRBJ2-3; d_gene: NA; abundance: NA; CDR3aa: CAWSVPTRGGTDTQYF; CDR3nt: TGTGCCTGGAGTGTTCCGACTCGCGGGGGCACAGATACGCAGTATTTT
v_gene: TRBV18; j_gene: TRBJ1-1; d_gene: NA; abundance: few; CDR3aa: CASSPLQGNTEAFF; CDR3nt: TGTGCCAGCTCACCACTACAGGGGAACACTGAAGCTTTCTTT
v_gene: TRBV29-1; j_gene: TRBJ2-4; d_gene: TRBD1; abundance: NA; CDR3aa: CSVEVGQGDIQYF; CDR3nt: TGCAGCGTTGAAGTCGGACAGGGGGACATTCAGTACTTC
v_gene: TRBV2; j_gene: TRBJ2-7; d_gene: NA; abundance: NA; CDR3aa: CASSGWGSVNEQYF; CDR3nt: TGTGCCAGCAGTGGGTGGGGGTCAGTCAACGAGCAGTACTTC
v_gene: TRBV30; j_gene: TRBJ2-1; d_gene: TRBD2; abundance: NA; CDR3aa: CAWSGGGLAGVYEQFF; CDR3nt: TGTGCCTGGAGTGGGGGAGGACTAGCGGGAGTTTATGAGCAGTTCTTC
v_gene: TRBV28; j_gene: TRBJ1-5; d_gene: NA; abundance: NA; CDR3aa: CASAGGKPQHF; CDR3nt: TGTGCCAGCGCTGGCGGCAAACCCCAGCATTTT
v_gene: TRBV6-1; j_gene: TRBJ2-3; d_gene: TRBD1; abundance: NA; CDR3aa: CASSELWTGVTDTQYF; CDR3nt: TGTGCCAGCAGTGAACTGTGGACAGGGGTCACAGATACGCAGTATTTT
v_gene: TRBV27; j_gene: TRBJ1-2; d_gene: NA; abundance: few; CDR3aa: CASSLSANYGYTF; CDR3nt: TGTGCCAGCAGTTTGTCAGCTAACTATGGCTACACCTTC
v_gene: TRBV5-1; j_gene: TRBJ2-5; d_gene: NA; abundance: NA; CDR3aa: CASSPGETQYF; CDR3nt: TGCGCCAGCAGCCCGGGGGAGACCCAGTACTTC
v_gene: TRBV7-7; j_gene: TRBJ2-2; d_gene: TRBD2; abundance: few; CDR3aa: CASSLAVAGVGGELFF; CDR3nt: TGTGCTAGCAGCTTAGCGGTGGCGGGAGTTGGCGGGGAGCTGTTTTTT
v_gene: TRBV15; j_gene: TRBJ1-5; d_gene: NA; abundance: once; CDR3aa: CASREGYNQPQHF; CDR3nt: TGTGCCTCCAGGGAGGGTTACAATCAGCCCCAGCATTTT
v_gene: TRBV5-1; j_gene: TRBJ2-5; d_gene: TRBD1; abundance: NA; CDR3aa: CASSASGTGRDETQYF; CDR3nt: TGCGCCAGCAGCGCCAGTGGGACAGGCCGGGACGAGACCCAGTACTTC
v_gene: TRBV4-3; j_gene: TRBJ1-1; d_gene: NA; abundance: NA; CDR3aa: CASSQVRQEYEAFF; CDR3nt: TGCGCCAGCAGCCAAGTTCGGCAGGAATATGAAGCTTTCTTT
v_gene: TRBV4-3; j_gene: TRBJ1-4; d_gene: NA; abundance: few; CDR3aa: CASSPGAGTDDEKLFF; CDR3nt: TGCGCCAGCAGCCCAGGGGCAGGGACGGACGATGAAAAACTGTTTTTT
v_gene: TRBV7-9; j_gene: TRBJ2-1; d_gene: TRBD2; abundance: NA; CDR3aa: CASSYGTSGRVGHYNEQFF; CDR3nt: TGTGCCAGCAGCTACGGGACTAGCGGGAGAGTGGGACACTACAATGAGCAGTTCTTC
v_gene: TRBV10-2; j_gene: TRBJ2-7; d_gene: NA; abundance: NA; CDR3aa: CASTPSGAAYEQYF; CDR3nt: TGCGCCAGCACCCCATCGGGAGCGGCCTACGAGCAGTACTTC
v_gene: TRBV4-1; j_gene: TRBJ2-3; d_gene: NA; abundance: NA; CDR3aa: CASSQDRTGADTQYF; CDR3nt: TGCGCCAGCAGCCAAGATCGGACGGGCGCAGATACGCAGTATTTT
v_gene: TRBV6-1; j_gene: TRBJ2-5; d_gene: TRBD2; abundance: NA; CDR3aa: CASSDGLAGIRETQYF; CDR3nt: TGTGCCAGCAGTGACGGACTAGCGGGAATTCGGGAGACCCAGTACTTC
v_gene: TRBV9; j_gene: TRBJ2-7; d_gene: TRBD2; abundance: NA; CDR3aa: CASSPRTSGVSEQYF; CDR3nt: TGTGCCAGCAGCCCCCGGACTAGCGGAGTATCAGAGCAGTACTTC
v_gene: TRBV19; j_gene: TRBJ2-2; d_gene: NA; abundance: NA; CDR3aa: CASSKGPAGTGELFF; CDR3nt: TGTGCCAGTAGTAAGGGACCAGCGGGCACCGGGGAGCTGTTTTTT
v_gene: TRBV7-2; j_gene: TRBJ1-1; d_gene: NA; abundance: NA; CDR3aa: CASSLATVNTEAFF; CDR3nt: TGTGCCAGCAGCTTAGCGACAGTGAACACTGAAGCTTTCTTT
v_gene: TRBV5-1; j_gene: TRBJ2-1; d_gene: NA; abundance: NA; CDR3aa: CASSLAPQTGFGNNEQFF; CDR3nt: TGCGCCAGCAGCTTGGCCCCTCAAACAGGGTTTGGGAACAATGAGCAGTTCTTC
v_gene: TRBV5-1; j_gene: TRBJ2-7; d_gene: NA; abundance: once; CDR3aa: CASSRGLGVEQYF; CDR3nt: TGCGCCAGCAGCCGGGGCTTGGGTGTGGAGCAGTACTTC
v_gene: TRBV4-1; j_gene: TRBJ2-2; d_gene: NA; abundance: NA; CDR3aa: CASSQPGPLLGGLFF; CDR3nt: TGCGCCAGCAGCCAACCCGGGCCTCTTCTCGGCGGGCTGTTTTTT
v_gene: TRBV5-4; j_gene: TRBJ2-5; d_gene: TRBD1; abundance: NA; CDR3aa: CASSLAGTGAAETQYF; CDR3nt: TGTGCCAGCAGCTTGGCGGGGACAGGGGCAGCAGAGACCCAGTACTTC
v_gene: TRBV30; j_gene: TRBJ2-7; d_gene: NA; abundance: NA; CDR3aa: CAWSSGIRTYEQYF; CDR3nt: TGTGCCTGGAGTTCCGGGATCAGGACCTACGAGCAGTACTTC
v_gene: TRBV28; j_gene: TRBJ2-7; d_gene: TRBD2; abundance: NA; CDR3aa: CASSYRGSSYEQYF; CDR3nt: TGTGCCAGCAGTTACCGCGGGAGTTCCTACGAGCAGTACTTC
v_gene: TRBV2; j_gene: TRBJ2-1; d_gene: TRBD1; abundance: few; CDR3aa: CASSWDRGYEQFF; CDR3nt: TGTGCCAGCAGTTGGGACAGGGGGTACGAGCAGTTCTTC
v_gene: TRBV11-3; j_gene: TRBJ2-4; d_gene: TRBD2; abundance: NA; CDR3aa: CASSSGLAGPRGAKNIQYF; CDR3nt: TGTGCCAGCAGCTCGGGACTAGCGGGACCTAGAGGGGCCAAAAACATTCAGTACTTC
v_gene: TRBV18; j_gene: TRBJ2-1; d_gene: TRBD2; abundance: NA; CDR3aa: CASSPLSGGAGAYNEQFF; CDR3nt: TGTGCCAGCTCACCCCTTTCCGGGGGGGCCGGGGCCTACAATGAGCAGTTCTTC
v_gene: TRBV6-5; j_gene: TRBJ2-7; d_gene: NA; abundance: NA; CDR3aa: CASSSPDGSSYEQYF; CDR3nt: TGTGCCAGCAGTTCTCCAGACGGGAGCTCCTACGAGCAGTACTTC
v_gene: TRBV6-5; j_gene: TRBJ1-5; d_gene: TRBD1; abundance: NA; CDR3aa: CASSRDRDQPQHF; CDR3nt: TGTGCCAGCAGTAGGGACAGGGACCAGCCCCAGCATTTT